This T cell receptor beta chain was documented in a study of shared clonotypes between healthy human individuals. Investigators divided CD4+ cells into CD45RA+ naive and CD45RA-negative memory subsets. Study results and limitations: Rarefaction demonstrated incomplete sorted-subset sequencing despite large depth. About 5% of naive CD4 clonotypes were shared across a few donors.

Original processing notes: As immunoSEQ supplied junction-only sequences (without quality scores), filtering differed. Here immunoSEQ multiplex PCR was the method, and the copy in TCRdb shows in-frame clones only, minus some. V, J and clone size reflect that table, while D and trimming were determined from the DNA. The sample holds about a million clones, approximately 75% seen once. This clone was recorded many times. Antigen: not known. Trimming left V 6 bases short and J 7 bases short, with 16 bases between. The CDR3 has 14 amino acids. The germline V gene has CDR1 MDHEN and CDR2 SYDVKM. V and J are TRBV28 and TRBJ2-1; tentative D call: TRBD2 (6 bases). This sequence was found in a man aged 18-30 years in good health. Some clones in this sample may be carry-over from other donors' samples. Sequenced sample: memory CD4+ T cells from PBMCs. Subset indicated: CD45RA-negative fraction. CDR3 bases: TGTGCCAGCAGGGCTAGCGATCTGTCGAATGAGCAGTTCTTC. Its translation is CASRASDLSNEQFF.